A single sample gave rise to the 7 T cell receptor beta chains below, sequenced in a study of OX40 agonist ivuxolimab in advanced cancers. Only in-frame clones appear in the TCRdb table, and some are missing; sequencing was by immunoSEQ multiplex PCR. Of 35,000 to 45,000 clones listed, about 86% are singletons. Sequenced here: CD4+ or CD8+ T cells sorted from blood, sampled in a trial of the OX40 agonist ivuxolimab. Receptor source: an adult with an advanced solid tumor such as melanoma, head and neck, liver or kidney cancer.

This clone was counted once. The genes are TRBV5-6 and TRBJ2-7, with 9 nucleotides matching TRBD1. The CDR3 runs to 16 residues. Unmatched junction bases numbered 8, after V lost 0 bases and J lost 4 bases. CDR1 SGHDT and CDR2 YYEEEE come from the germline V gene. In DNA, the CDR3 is TGTGCCAGCAGCTTGGCCCAGGGACAGGGTCTTTACGAGCAGTACTTC. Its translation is CASSLAQGQGLYEQYF.

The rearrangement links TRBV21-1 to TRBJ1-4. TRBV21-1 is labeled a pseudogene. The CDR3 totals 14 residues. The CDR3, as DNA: TGTGCCAGCCGTCCGCGGGGGCGCCCGGAAAAACTGTTTTTT. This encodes CASRPRGRPEKLFF.

CDR3 residues: CASSPDRDTEAFF. The CDR3 bases are TGCGCCAGCAGCCCGGACAGGGACACTGAAGCTTTCTTT. The V call is TRBV4-3, the J call TRBJ1-1; 8 bases line up with TRBD1. CDR1 LGHNA and CDR2 YSLEER come from the germline V gene. The CDR3 contains 13 residues. The V and J ends lost 4 bases and 3 bases, in that order; junction bases with no gene match: 1.

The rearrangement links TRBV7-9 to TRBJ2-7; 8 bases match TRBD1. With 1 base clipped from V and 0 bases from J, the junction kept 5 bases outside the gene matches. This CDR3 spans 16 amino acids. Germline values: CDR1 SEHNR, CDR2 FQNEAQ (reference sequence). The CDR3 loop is CASSLGPGQVSYEQYV. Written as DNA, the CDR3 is TGTGCCAGCAGCTTAGGGCCGGGACAGGTCTCCTACGAGCAGTACGTC.

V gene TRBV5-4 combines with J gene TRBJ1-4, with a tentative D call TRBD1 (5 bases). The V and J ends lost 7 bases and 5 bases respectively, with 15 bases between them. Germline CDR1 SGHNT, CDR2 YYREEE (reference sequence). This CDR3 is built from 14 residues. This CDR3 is CASRQSGANEKLFF. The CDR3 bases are TGTGCCAGCCGACAGTCTGGGGCCAATGAAAAACTGTTTTTT.

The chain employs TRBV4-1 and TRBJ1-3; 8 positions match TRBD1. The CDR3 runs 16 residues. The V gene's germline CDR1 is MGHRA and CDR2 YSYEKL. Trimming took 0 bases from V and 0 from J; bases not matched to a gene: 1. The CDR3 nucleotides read TGCGCCAGCAGCCAAGATGGGACAGGCTCTGGAAACACCATATATTTT. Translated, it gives CASSQDGTGSGNTIYF.

The CDR3 nucleotides read TGTGCCAGCAGCTTGGTTCCGGCTAATGAAAAACTGTTTTTT. It yields the protein CASSLVPANEKLFF. The chain employs TRBV5-6 and TRBJ1-4; no definite D call. This CDR3 has 14 residues. V lost 0 bases to trimming and J lost 3 bases, with 6 bases between them. Per germline, CDR1 SGHDT and CDR2 YYEEEE.